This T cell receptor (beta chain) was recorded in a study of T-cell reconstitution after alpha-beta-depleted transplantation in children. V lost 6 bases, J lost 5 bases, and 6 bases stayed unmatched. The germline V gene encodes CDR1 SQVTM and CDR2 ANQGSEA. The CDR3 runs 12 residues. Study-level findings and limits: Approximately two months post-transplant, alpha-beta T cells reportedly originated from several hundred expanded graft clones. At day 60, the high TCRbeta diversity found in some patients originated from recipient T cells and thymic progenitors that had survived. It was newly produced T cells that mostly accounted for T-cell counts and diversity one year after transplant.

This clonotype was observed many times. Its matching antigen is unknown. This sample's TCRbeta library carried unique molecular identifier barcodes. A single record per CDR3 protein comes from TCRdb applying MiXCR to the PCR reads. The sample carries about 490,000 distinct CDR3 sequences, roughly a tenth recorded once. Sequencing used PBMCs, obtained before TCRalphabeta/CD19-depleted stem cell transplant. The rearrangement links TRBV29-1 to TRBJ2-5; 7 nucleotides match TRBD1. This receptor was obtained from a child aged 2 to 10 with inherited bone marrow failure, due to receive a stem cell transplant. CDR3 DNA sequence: TGCAGCGTCCGAGGGGGCTCGGAGACCCAGTACTTC. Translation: CSVRGGSETQYF.